Each of the 8 T cell receptor beta chains below was sequenced from the same sample in a study of blood T cell repertoires in COVID-19. Using immunoSEQ multiplex PCR, the repertoire was profiled, and TCRdb retains in-frame clones only, with some absent. This table holds about 46,000 clones, roughly 86% found once. The sequenced sample consisted of peripheral blood. These receptors came from a man aged 80 or over with active COVID-19.

This chain uses TRBV6-4 with TRBJ1-1; possible D gene TRBD1, 5 bases. V dropped 5 bases and J dropped 5 bases, with 12 bases sitting between them. Germline CDR1 and CDR2: MRHNA and SNTAGT. The CDR3 sequence is 13 residues long. The CDR3 here is CASSLRRGTEAFF. CDR3 sequence (DNA): TGTGCCAGCAGTTTACGGCGGGGGACTGAAGCTTTCTTT.

V and J are TRBV28 and TRBJ2-1, with 7 bases that match TRBD2. With 4 bases clipped from V and 7 bases from J, the junction kept 10 bases outside the gene matches. This CDR3 has 15 amino acids. The germline gives CDR1 MDHEN, CDR2 SYDVKM. DNA of the CDR3: TGTGCCAGCAGTTCCCCCTCCGGCGGGAGAAATGAGCAGTTCTTC. Translated, it gives CASSSPSGGRNEQFF.

This chain connects TRBV18 to TRBJ2-5; no clear D gene. CDR3 length: 15 amino acids. V lost 6 bases and J lost 0, with 14 bases in between. From germline, CDR1 is KGHSH and CDR2 LQKENI. CDR3 loop: CASSYIVEYQETQYF. The CDR3, as DNA: TGTGCCAGCTCTTATATCGTGGAGTACCAAGAGACCCAGTACTTC.

This sequence joins TRBV6-5 and TRBJ2-2; a possible D gene is TRBD1 (6 bases). The germline CDR1 and CDR2 sequences are MNHEY and SVGAGI. V was shortened by 6 bases and J by 0 bases, with 11 bases between the two germline ends. The CDR3 loop spans 15 amino acids. CDR3 in DNA: TGTGCCAGCAGGAACAGGGTATCGAACACCGGGGAGCTGTTTTTT. Protein: CASRNRVSNTGELFF.

V is TRBV28 and J is TRBJ2-2, with TRBD1 matching over 7 bases. The CDR3 sequence is 15 residues long. Germline assignment: CDR1 MDHEN and CDR2 SYDVKM. V lost 3 bases to trimming and J lost 5 bases; unmatched junction nucleotides: 6. This CDR3 reads CASSFDRVGTGELFF. The DNA for the CDR3 is TGTGCCAGCAGTTTCGACAGGGTCGGGACCGGGGAGCTGTTTTTT.

The chain is built from TRBV12-3 or TRBV12-4 and TRBJ2-5; a possible D gene is TRBD2 (5 bases). Trimming stripped 7 bases from V and 10 bases from J, with 19 bases between. The CDR3 is 13 amino acids. CDR3 bases: TGTGCCAGCAAGGGCGGGCGGGTCAGTGACCAGTACTTC. It yields the protein CASKGGRVSDQYF.

This chain uses TRBV19 with TRBJ1-1, with 9 bases that match TRBD1. In germline, CDR1 is LNHDA, CDR2 SQIVND (reference sequence). This CDR3 is 15 amino acids long. V gave up 8 bases and J gave up 11 bases; unmatched junction bases: 18. In DNA form, the CDR3 reads TGTGCCAGTCAACCCCGGGACAGGGACTTAAAAGGGGCTTTCTTT. Translating it yields CASQPRDRDLKGAFF.

V gene TRBV3-1 (or the pseudogene TRBV3-2) combines with J gene TRBJ1-3; 10 bases line up with TRBD1. V shed 4 bases, J shed 1 base, and the junction held 7 bases outside the gene matches. This CDR3 contains 17 residues. The germline V gene encodes CDR1 LGHDT and CDR2 YNNKEL (reference sequence). CDR3 sequence reads: CASSRKGQGISGNTIYF. The CDR3 nucleotides read TGTGCCAGCAGCCGTAAGGGACAGGGGATTTCTGGAAACACCATATATTTT.